The source of this T cell receptor beta chain is a study of beta chain features in type 1 diabetes. Study results and limitations: Shorter templates may be favored by PCR, equally so in patients and controls. Reduced insertions and increased deletions marked VDJ junctions in type 1 diabetes patients.

V was clipped by 5 bases and J by 3 bases; unmatched bases: 4. Germline lookup yields CDR1 MDHEN and CDR2 SYDVKM. The CDR3 contains 13 residues. As concerns this clone: No antigen is known for it.

What was sequenced were expressed TCRB transcripts, since all of the isolated RNA had been reverse transcribed. Assay used: immunoSEQ multiplex PCR; TCRdb lists only in-frame clones, some missing. The sample shows about 450,000 clones, around 10% of them seen only once. CD4+ naive, central memory, regulatory and stem cell-like memory cells were sorted via CD45RO/CCR7/CD25/CD127/CD95/CD27. The sequenced sample consisted of naive CD4+ T cells from blood. This sequence originates from a woman under 30 in good health. The genes are TRBV28 and TRBJ2-7; 7 bases map to TRBD1. Here the CDR3 DNA reads TGTGCCAGCAGTACGGGACAGCTCTACGAGCAGTACGTC. This encodes CASSTGQLYEQYV.